Presented here are 8 T cell receptor beta chains from one specimen sequenced in a study of vaccination and CD4 T cells after COVID-19. For these receptors, no antigen is known. An Oncomine TCR Beta short-read assay was used to sequence the DNA from cultured CD4+ T cells. TCRdb ran MiXCR on the PCR reads and lists one entry per CDR3 protein. The table records about 15,000 distinct CDR3 sequences, roughly 36% of them present only once. Described treatment: approximately nine-day PBMC culture with coronavirus spike peptide pools or control peptides (ViraFEST assay). The sequencing input was cultured CD4+ T cells from blood. The receptors come from a human donor with COVID-19.

This chain connects TRBV12-5 to TRBJ1-2; the match to TRBD1 covers 7 bases. Germline CDR1 reads LGHNT; CDR2 reads FRNRAP. After removal of 2 bases from V and 1 base from J, the junction contained 16 bases not matched to a gene. CDR3 length equals 19 residues. CDR3 bases: TGTGCTAGTGGTTTGCTAACCGGGACAGACTATTTCTTTAACTATGGCTACACCTTC. This translates into CASGLLTGTDYFFNYGYTF.

The CDR3 DNA follows: TGTGCCAGCAGCGGCGTCGGTCTCAGCAATCAGCCCCAGCATTTT. Translated: CASSGVGLSNQPQHF. This rearrangement joins TRBV7-9 to TRBJ1-5; D is ambiguous. The CDR3 length is 15 residues. Germline loops: CDR1 SEHNR, CDR2 FQNEAQ (reference sequence). V lost 5 bases, J lost 1 base, and 12 bases lay in between.

This clonotype was found a few times. This sequence joins TRBV20-1 and TRBJ1-5, with D unclear. There are 12 residues in the CDR3. The germline V gene has CDR1 DFQATT and CDR2 SNEGSKA (reference sequence). The V end lost 3 bases, the J end lost 2 bases, and 5 bases lay between the germline ends. The CDR3 sequence: CSARTGNQPQHF. Written as DNA, the CDR3 is TGCAGTGCTAGGACGGGCAATCAGCCCCAGCATTTT.

There are a few counts of this clonotype. V gene TRBV5-1 combines with J gene TRBJ2-5; D tentatively fits TRBD1 or TRBD2 (5 bases each). Trimming shortened V by 5 bases and J by 1 base, and 15 bases separated the two germline ends. This CDR3 is 15 amino acids long. In germline, CDR1 is SGHRS, CDR2 YFSETQ. CDR3 sequence (DNA): TGCGCCAGCAGGCTGCAGGGAGACACCCAAGAGACCCAGTACTTC. Translation: CASRLQGDTQETQYF.

The gene calls are TRBV20-1 and TRBJ2-1; D is tentatively TRBD1 or TRBD2 (5 bases each). The V gene's germline CDR1 is DFQATT and CDR2 SNEGSKA (reference sequence). The CDR3 loop spans 16 amino acids. V gave up 0 bases and J gave up 3 bases, with 15 bases separating them. The CDR3: CSAREVSGRHYNEQFF. The CDR3 DNA reads TGCAGTGCTAGAGAAGTGTCGGGACGCCACTACAATGAGCAGTTCTTC.

This chain links TRBV19 with TRBJ2-2, with D possibly called TRBD1 or TRBD2 (5 bases each). The CDR3 length is 16 residues. Germline V gene data show CDR1 as LNHDA and CDR2 as SQIVND (reference sequence). The V and J ends lost 5 bases and 9 bases respectively, with 22 bases between them. Written as DNA, the CDR3 is TGTGCCAGTAGTTCCGGTCCGGGACGGTCGGGCCGGGAGCTGTTTTTT. This translates into CASSSGPGRSGRELFF.

This clonotype is categorized as medium-sized. The chain is built from TRBV20-1 and TRBJ1-2; D remains unclear. Germline assignment: CDR1 DFQATT and CDR2 SNEGSKA (reference sequence). The V end was cut by 4 bases, the J end by 0 bases, with 9 bases between. This CDR3 has 13 residues. The CDR3 sequence: CSAISGSNYGYTF. CDR3 nucleotide sequence: TGCAGTGCTATATCAGGATCTAACTATGGCTACACCTTC.

This clonotype was detected only a few times. The chain is built from TRBV20-1 and TRBJ1-1; weak D call: TRBD1 (5 bases). With 5 bases removed from V and 1 base from J, the gap between germline ends came to 11 bases. This CDR3 region has 13 residues. CDR1 and CDR2 (germline): DFQATT, SNEGSKA (reference sequence). The CDR3 nucleotides are TGCAGTGCTCCCCGAGGACAGAACACTGAAGCTTTCTTT. Its translation is CSAPRGQNTEAFF.